This T cell receptor (beta chain) was documented in a study of beta chain features in type 1 diabetes. Isolated RNA was reverse transcribed in full, so expressed TCRB transcripts were sequenced. The average read count of naive, central memory and regulatory T cell samples was about 3.57 million. Libraries were prepared by immunoSEQ multiplex PCR; TCRdb keeps only in-frame clonotypes and omits some of them. The sample holds approximately 26,000 clones, about 61% seen once. Points from the study as a whole: Type 1 diabetes patients had TCRB CDR3s that were shorter (moderately but significantly so) in all four CD4+ subsets. There was no resolution here of whether HLA type influences TCRB rearrangement. Whatever favoring of shorter templates PCR might show would apply equally to patients and controls. The similarity of naive, central memory and Treg TCRB repertoires appeared greater among patients than among healthy donors.

Germline V gives CDR1 SGDLS, CDR2 YYNGEE. Trimming pared 3 bases from V and 4 bases from J, leaving 14 bases between. This CDR3 has 15 amino acids. On this clone: What it binds is not known.

The chain couples TRBV9 to TRBJ2-1; D is possibly TRBD2 (5 bases). The TCR was taken from a woman in her 30s with type 1 diabetes. Sequenced material: Tregs from blood. This chain's CDR3 is CASSAMGVGYNEQFF. The CDR3 nucleotides are TGTGCCAGCAGCGCCATGGGAGTAGGGTACAATGAGCAGTTCTTC.